This TCR beta chain appears in the sequencing data of a study of blood T cell repertoires in COVID-19. Study background: Spain, Italy and the United States supplied samples that represented acute and convalescent COVID-19. T cells, B-cell-depleted T cells, or PBMCs supplied cDNA or gDNA.

This clone appeared a single time. Original analysis: Researchers report that nucleated cell counts were estimated from reference gene primer amplification. The method was immunoSEQ multiplex PCR; TCRdb's version includes in-frame clones alone and lacks a portion of them. Clonal size and the V and J genes are those of that table, whereas D and trimming came from the DNA. In the table there are 75,000 or so clones, more than 70% of which are singletons. This TCR came from a man between 60 and 70 years old with active or convalescent COVID-19. Sequencing input: peripheral blood.

DNA for the CDR3: TGTGCCAGCAGTTCTAGCGGGGGCATTGAGACCCAGTACTTC. Encoded protein: CASSSSGGIETQYF. The chain uses TRBV6-5 and TRBJ2-5, with 10 bases identical to TRBD2. Trimming took 4 bases from V and 5 from J; bases not matched to a gene: 4. The CDR3 totals 14 residues. Germline loops: CDR1 MNHEY, CDR2 SVGAGI.